The sequence of this T cell receptor (beta chain) was determined in a study of identical twins. TCRdb itself ran the 5' RACE reads through MiXCR, one entry per CDR3 protein. The data hold around 550,000 distinct CDR3 sequences, with over 12% observed a single time. Germline CDR1 MNHNS, CDR2 SASEGT. The V segment lost 9 bases and the J segment 5 bases; nucleotides outside the gene matches: 11. The CDR3 has 16 amino acids. There are many counts of this clonotype. These records were also assigned to another study, of yellow fever vaccine responses in identical twins.

Source material: CD4+ T cells sorted from blood. This TCR was sampled from a woman aged 18-29 years in good health. The chain employs TRBV6-1 and TRBJ1-5; 12 nucleotides agree with TRBD1. As DNA, the CDR3 is TGTGCCAGGATACGACTTCGGGACAGGGGGCATCAGCCCCAGCATTTT. This gives the protein CARIRLRDRGHQPQHF.